This TCR beta chain came from a study of shared clonotypes between healthy human individuals. Turning to the study itself: Each donor's CD4 naive and CD4 memory cells filled three plates apiece, CD8 naive two, and CD8 memory one. Study-wide results and limits: Measured sharing among donors was expected to vary with sequencing depth. Large depth notwithstanding, sorted-subset sequencing proved incomplete by rarefaction.

Across several immunoSEQ plates, the genomic DNA of each subset was split evenly. Only in-frame clones appear in the TCRdb table, and some are missing; sequencing was by immunoSEQ multiplex PCR. Of 2 million to 3 million clones in the sample, 90% to 95% were seen once. This clone appeared once. Its cognate antigen is unknown. The TCR comes from a man aged 18 to 30 in good health. Some clones in this sample may be carry-over from other donors' samples. The sample was naive CD4+ T cells from PBMCs. Subset of the sample: CD45RA+ positively selected.

The CDR3 DNA reads TGTGCCAGCGGGGGCTATGGCTACACCTTC. This translates into CASGGYGYTF. The chain carries TRBV28 and TRBJ1-2; the D gene is possibly TRBD1 (5 bases). Trimming removed 8 bases at V and 4 bases at J, with 5 bases between. CDR3 length equals 10 residues. Germline CDR1 reads MDHEN; CDR2 reads SYDVKM.